This TCR beta chain was profiled in a study of response to subunit inactivated influenza vaccine. General observations from the study: With each seasonal influenza vaccination, the authors suggested, few new T cells are recruited.

TCRdb independently ran MiXCR on the RT-PCR reads; one entry per CDR3 protein. The repertoire holds about 800,000 distinct CDR3 sequences, with 21% as singletons. A word on this clonotype: Antigen specificity is unknown.

The trim removed 0 bases at V and 3 bases at J, leaving 8 bases unmatched. CDR1 is SGHRS, CDR2 YFSETQ, per germline. The CDR3 runs 16 residues. This sequence was found in a man in his forties or fifties who received an inactivated influenza vaccine. The chain couples TRBV5-1 to TRBJ2-7; TRBD2 agrees at 8 bases. Material: PBMCs from blood, obtained less than 6 days after vaccination. For the CDR3, the DNA is TGCGCCAGCAGCTTGGGGGCGGGAGGACTTAACTACGAGCAGTACTTC. It yields the protein CASSLGAGGLNYEQYF.